These T cell receptor beta chains were read from a single sample in a study of cytomegalovirus exposure and HLA in healthy donors. Only in-frame clones appear in the TCRdb table, and some are missing; sequencing was by immunoSEQ multiplex PCR. Its clone listing holds some 200,000 clones. Sequenced input: PBMCs. The receptor source for this set is a girl aged 2-15 years in good health and CMV-seropositive. CDR3s include the opening cysteine and the closing phenylalanine or tryptophan. A D gene is named only where the DNA matches it firmly.

J gene | D gene | V gene | CDR3 protein | CDR3 DNA
TRBJ2-1 | NA | TRBV18 | CASSPTDRNEQFF | TGTGCCAGCTCACCTACAGACAGAAATGAGCAGTTCTTC
TRBJ2-1 | NA | TRBV23-1 | CASSQVRQYNEQFF | TGCGCCAGCAGTCAAGTGAGACAGTACAATGAGCAGTTCTTC
TRBJ2-7 | NA | TRBV29-1 | CSVEWGVDYEQYF | TGCAGCGTTGAGTGGGGGGTGGACTACGAGCAGTACTTC
TRBJ2-2 | NA | TRBV5-6 | CASSLGRAGELFF | TGTGCCAGCAGCTTGGGCAGGGCCGGGGAGCTGTTTTTT
TRBJ2-4 | NA | TRBV10-1 | CASSDGTFQAKNIQYF | TGCGCCAGCAGTGACGGGACATTCCAAGCCAAAAACATTCAGTACTTC
TRBJ2-7 | TRBD2 | TRBV7-8 | CASSLALAGVLGDEQYF | TGTGCCAGCAGCTTAGCACTAGCGGGAGTCTTAGGGGACGAGCAGTACTTC
TRBJ2-1 | NA | TRBV14 | CASSPLGREQFF | TGTGCCAGCAGCCCCCTGGGGCGCGAGCAGTTCTTC
TRBJ2-1 | NA | TRBV27 | CASSSLSGQPNSFF | TGTGCCAGCAGTTCCCTAAGTGGACAGCCCAACTCCTTCTTC
TRBJ2-2 | TRBD2 | TRBV7-8 | CASRNTPAASGRGGELFF | TGTGCCAGCAGAAATACGCCCGCAGCTAGCGGGAGAGGGGGGGAGCTGTTTTTT
TRBJ1-1 | NA | TRBV7-8 | CASSPLGGGLNTEAFF | TGTGCCAGCAGTCCCTTAGGGGGGGGATTGAACACTGAAGCTTTCTTT
TRBJ1-5 | NA | TRBV6-1 | CASSRGRNQPQHF | TGTGCCAGCAGCAGGGGCCGCAATCAGCCCCAGCATTTT
TRBJ2-1 | TRBD2 | TRBV6-1 | CAGTSGRHNEQFF | TGTGCCGGAACTAGCGGGAGGCACAATGAGCAGTTCTTC
TRBJ2-1 | TRBD2 | TRBV27 | CAIGLAGVGEQFF | TGTGCCATCGGACTAGCGGGAGTAGGTGAGCAGTTCTTC
TRBJ1-4 | TRBD1 | TRBV27 | CASSVDRAPSIGKLFF | TGTGCCAGCAGCGTCGACAGGGCCCCGTCGATCGGAAAACTGTTTTTT
TRBJ2-2 | NA | TRBV7-2 | CASSLLRGPAGELFF | TGTGCCAGCAGCTTATTAAGGGGCCCGGCCGGGGAGCTGTTTTTT
TRBJ1-1 | TRBD1 | TRBV28 | CASSFRGRTEAFF | TGTGCCAGCAGTTTTAGGGGGCGGACTGAAGCTTTCTTT
TRBJ2-3 | TRBD2 | TRBV2 | CASSDRETSGGGDTQYF | TGTGCCAGCAGTGATCGTGAGACTAGCGGCGGGGGAGATACGCAGTATTTT
TRBJ2-2 | TRBD2 | TRBV5-4 | CASSGTSQGSPGELFF | TGTGCCAGCAGCGGGACTAGTCAGGGAAGTCCCGGGGAGCTGTTTTTT
TRBJ2-1 | NA | TRBV6-5 | CASSYNRDHNEQFF | TGTGCCAGCAGTTACAACAGGGACCACAATGAGCAGTTCTTC
TRBJ1-5 | NA | TRBV2 | CASSDAGLSNQPQHF | TGTGCCAGCAGTGATGCGGGCTTAAGCAATCAGCCCCAGCATTTT
TRBJ2-7 | TRBD2 | TRBV7-9 | CASSLDRAGGDRPYEQYF | TGTGCCAGCAGCTTAGATAGGGCGGGGGGGGACCGACCCTACGAGCAGTACTTC
TRBJ2-7 | NA | TRBV30 | CAWSHLVTGFSYEQYF | TGTGCCTGGAGTCACCTCGTAACGGGGTTCTCCTACGAGCAGTACTTC
TRBJ1-2 | TRBD1 | TRBV4-1 | CASSRSAETGNYGYTF | TGCGCCAGCAGCCGAAGCGCCGAGACAGGGAACTATGGCTACACCTTC
TRBJ2-2 | NA | TRBV6-6 | CASSYTVAGELFF | TGTGCCAGCAGTTACACAGTCGCCGGGGAGCTGTTTTTT
TRBJ2-1 | NA | TRBV14 | CASSQGLVGEQFF | TGTGCCAGCAGCCAAGGACTAGTTGGTGAGCAGTTCTTC
TRBJ1-2 | NA | TRBV5-6 | CASSLIHDNNYGYTF | TGTGCCAGCAGCTTGATACATGATAATAACTATGGCTACACCTTC
TRBJ2-1 | NA | TRBV20-1 | CSAPSREQFF | TGCAGTGCCCCTTCCAGGGAGCAGTTCTTC
TRBJ2-5 | TRBD2 | TRBV2 | CASSPTSGRGVGETQYF | TGTGCCAGCAGTCCGACTAGCGGGAGAGGTGTTGGAGAGACCCAGTACTTC
TRBJ2-7 | TRBD1 | TRBV7-8 | CASSPPGQLSYEQYF | TGTGCCAGCAGCCCACCGGGACAGCTCTCCTACGAGCAGTACTTC
TRBJ2-3 | NA | TRBV27 | CASSPRRGPGTDTQYF | TGTGCCAGCAGTCCCCGGCGAGGGCCGGGCACAGATACGCAGTATTTT
TRBJ2-1 | NA | TRBV11-2 | CASSLVPSRSGRYNEQFF | TGTGCCAGCAGCTTAGTTCCCAGTAGGAGCGGACGATACAATGAGCAGTTCTTC
TRBJ1-5 | TRBD1 | TRBV19 | CASSSDRGLQPQHF | TGTGCCAGTAGCTCGGACAGGGGGCTTCAGCCCCAGCATTTT
TRBJ1-1 | TRBD1 | TRBV27 | CASSLMINPGQGLARAFF | TGTGCCAGCAGTCTAATGATCAACCCCGGACAGGGCCTAGCTCGAGCTTTCTTT
TRBJ1-2 | TRBD1 | TRBV28 | CASRRGTGGSNGYTF | TGTGCCAGCAGAAGAGGGACAGGGGGATCAAATGGCTACACCTTC
TRBJ2-1 | TRBD2 | TRBV5-4 | CASSFGTSGANEQFF | TGTGCCAGCAGCTTCGGGACTAGCGGGGCCAATGAGCAGTTCTTC
TRBJ2-7 | NA | TRBV7-2 | CASSLSSYEQYF | TGTGCCAGCAGCCTGAGCTCCTACGAGCAGTACTTC
TRBJ1-1 | NA | TRBV19 | CASSLDRRTEAFF | TGTGCCAGTAGTCTAGACAGGAGGACTGAAGCTTTCTTT
TRBJ1-2 | TRBD1 | TRBV6-5 | CASSSSTGKDYGYTF | TGTGCCAGCAGTTCCTCGACAGGGAAGGACTATGGCTACACCTTC
TRBJ1-2 | TRBD1 | TRBV28 | CASRSRQGLDGYTF | TGTGCCAGCAGGTCTAGACAGGGTTTGGATGGCTACACCTTC
TRBJ2-5 | TRBD2 | TRBV18 | CASSPHGLDRPETQYF | TGTGCCAGCTCACCCCATGGACTAGACCGCCCAGAGACCCAGTACTTC
TRBJ2-7 | TRBD1 | TRBV11-2 | CASSSQTGGTYEQYF | TGTGCCAGCAGCTCTCAGACAGGGGGCACTTACGAGCAGTACTTC
TRBJ1-1 | TRBD1 | TRBV6-5 | CASKEQGAVLTFF | TGTGCCAGCAAGGAACAGGGGGCCGTTCTAACTTTCTTT
TRBJ2-7 | NA | TRBV25-1 | CASSNQGPLEQYF | TGTGCCAGCAGTAATCAGGGTCCCCTCGAGCAGTACTTC
TRBJ2-7 | TRBD2 | TRBV28 | CASSFTGLAFYEQYF | TGTGCCAGCAGTTTTACGGGACTAGCATTCTACGAGCAGTACTTC
TRBJ2-7 | NA | TRBV5-1 | CASSSNSYEQYF | TGCGCCAGCAGCTCGAACAGCTACGAGCAGTACTTC
TRBJ2-7 | TRBD1 | TRBV5-6 | CASSLGQGFGEQYF | TGTGCCAGCAGCTTAGGACAGGGTTTTGGCGAGCAGTACTTC
TRBJ2-5 | TRBD2 | TRBV27 | CASSPTSGSGGETQYF | TGTGCCAGCAGTCCCACAAGCGGGAGCGGTGGAGAGACCCAGTACTTC
TRBJ1-2 | TRBD1 | TRBV27 | CASRGTGGYGYTF | TGTGCCAGCAGGGGGACAGGGGGCTATGGCTACACCTTC
TRBJ1-1 | NA | TRBV6-1 | CASSAIAVADTEAFF | TGTGCCAGCAGTGCCATCGCGGTTGCGGACACTGAAGCTTTCTTT
TRBJ1-4 | NA | TRBV14 | CASSQIMSEKLFF | TGTGCCAGCAGCCAGATTATGAGTGAAAAACTGTTTTTT